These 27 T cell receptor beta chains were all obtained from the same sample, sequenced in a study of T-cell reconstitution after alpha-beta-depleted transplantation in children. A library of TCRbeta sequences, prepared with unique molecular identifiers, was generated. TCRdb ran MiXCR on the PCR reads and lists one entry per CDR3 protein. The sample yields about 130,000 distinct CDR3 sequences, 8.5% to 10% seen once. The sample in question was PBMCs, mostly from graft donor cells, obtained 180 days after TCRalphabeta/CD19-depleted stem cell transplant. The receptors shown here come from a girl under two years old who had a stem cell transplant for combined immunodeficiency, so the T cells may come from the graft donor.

The CDR3 protein is CSARDPRAGNEQFF. DNA of the CDR3: TGCAGTGCTAGAGACCCCCGAGCGGGAAATGAGCAGTTCTTC. The gene calls are TRBV20-1 and TRBJ2-1, with 7 bases matching TRBD2. V shed 0 bases, J shed 7 bases, and the junction held 6 bases outside the gene matches. This CDR3 contains 14 residues. Germline V lookup: CDR1 DFQATT, CDR2 SNEGSKA (reference sequence).

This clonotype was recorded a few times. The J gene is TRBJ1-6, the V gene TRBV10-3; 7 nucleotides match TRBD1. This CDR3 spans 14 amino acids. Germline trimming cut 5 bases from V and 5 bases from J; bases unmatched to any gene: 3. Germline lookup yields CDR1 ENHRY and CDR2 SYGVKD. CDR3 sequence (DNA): TGTGCCATCAGTCGGACAGGAGATAATTCACCCCTCCACTTT. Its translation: CAISRTGDNSPLHF.

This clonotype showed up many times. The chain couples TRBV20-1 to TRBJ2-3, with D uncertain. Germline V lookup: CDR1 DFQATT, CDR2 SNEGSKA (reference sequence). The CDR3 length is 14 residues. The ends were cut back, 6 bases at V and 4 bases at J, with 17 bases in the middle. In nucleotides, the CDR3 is TGCAGTGCAATGTACTCGAAGGGCCCAGATACGCAGTATTTT. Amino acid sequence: CSAMYSKGPDTQYF.

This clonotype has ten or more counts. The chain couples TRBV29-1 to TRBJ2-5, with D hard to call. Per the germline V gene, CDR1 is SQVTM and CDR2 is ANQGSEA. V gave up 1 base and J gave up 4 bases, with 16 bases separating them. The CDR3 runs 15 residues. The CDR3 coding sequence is TGCAGCGTTGAAGTCCGGCACCTGGTAGGAGAGACCCAGTACTTC. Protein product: CSVEVRHLVGETQYF.

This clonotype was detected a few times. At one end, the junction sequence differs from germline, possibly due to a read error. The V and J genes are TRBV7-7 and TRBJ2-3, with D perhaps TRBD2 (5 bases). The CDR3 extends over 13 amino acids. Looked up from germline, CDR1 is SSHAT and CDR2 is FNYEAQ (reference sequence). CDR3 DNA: TGTGCTAGCAGCTTAGCGATGACAGATACGCAGTATTTT. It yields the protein CASSLAMTDTQYF.

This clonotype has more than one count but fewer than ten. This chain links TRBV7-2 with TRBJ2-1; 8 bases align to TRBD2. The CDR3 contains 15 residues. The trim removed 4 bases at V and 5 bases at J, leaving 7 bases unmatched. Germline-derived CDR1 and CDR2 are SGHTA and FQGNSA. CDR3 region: CASSSSGTSHNEQFF. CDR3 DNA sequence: TGTGCCAGCAGCTCTTCCGGGACTAGTCACAATGAGCAGTTCTTC.

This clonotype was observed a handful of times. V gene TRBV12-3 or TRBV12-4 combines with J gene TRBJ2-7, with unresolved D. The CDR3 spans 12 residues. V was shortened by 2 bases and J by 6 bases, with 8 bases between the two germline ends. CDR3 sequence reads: CASSLFRFEQYF. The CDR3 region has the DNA TGTGCCAGCAGTTTATTCAGGTTCGAGCAGTACTTC.

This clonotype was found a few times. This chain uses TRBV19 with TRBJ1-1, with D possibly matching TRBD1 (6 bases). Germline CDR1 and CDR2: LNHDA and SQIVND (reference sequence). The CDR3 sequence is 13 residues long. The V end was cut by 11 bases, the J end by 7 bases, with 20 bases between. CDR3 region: CASNRGAAGEAFF. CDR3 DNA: TGTGCCTCTAATCGGGGGGCGGCTGGTGAAGCTTTCTTT.

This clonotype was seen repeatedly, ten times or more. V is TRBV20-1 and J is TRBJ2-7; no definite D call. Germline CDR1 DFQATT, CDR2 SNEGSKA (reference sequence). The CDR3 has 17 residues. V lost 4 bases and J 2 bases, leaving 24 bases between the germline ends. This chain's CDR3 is CSATDPFRSVSTYEQYF. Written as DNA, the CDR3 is TGCAGTGCTACGGACCCCTTTAGATCCGTATCGACCTACGAGCAGTACTTC.

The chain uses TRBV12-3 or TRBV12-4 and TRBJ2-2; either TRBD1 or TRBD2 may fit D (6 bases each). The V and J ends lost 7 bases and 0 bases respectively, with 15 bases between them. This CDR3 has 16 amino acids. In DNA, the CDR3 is TGTGCCAGCACCTCTACGGGGGCGTCGAACACCGGGGAGCTGTTTTTT. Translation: CASTSTGASNTGELFF.

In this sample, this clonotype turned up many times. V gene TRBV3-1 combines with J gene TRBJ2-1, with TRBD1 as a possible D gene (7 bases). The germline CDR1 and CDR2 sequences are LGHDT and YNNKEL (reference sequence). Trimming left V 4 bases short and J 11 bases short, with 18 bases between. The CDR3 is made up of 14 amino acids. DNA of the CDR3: TGTGCCAGCAGCCTAGGAGGGGGCGGGGAGAAGCAGTTCTTC. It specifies CASSLGGGGEKQFF.

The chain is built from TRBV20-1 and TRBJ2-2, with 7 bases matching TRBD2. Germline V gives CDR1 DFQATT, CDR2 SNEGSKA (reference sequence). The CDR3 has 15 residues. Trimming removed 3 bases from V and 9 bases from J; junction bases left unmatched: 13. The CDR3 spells CSARAGGRNRRELFF. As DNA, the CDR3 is TGCAGTGCTAGGGCTGGCGGGAGAAATCGGAGGGAGCTGTTTTTT.

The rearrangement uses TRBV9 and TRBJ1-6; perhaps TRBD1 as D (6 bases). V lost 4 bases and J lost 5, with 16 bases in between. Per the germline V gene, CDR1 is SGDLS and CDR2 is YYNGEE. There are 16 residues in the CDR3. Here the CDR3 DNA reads TGTGCCAGCAGCAAACGACAGGCCACGGATAATTCACCCCTCCACTTT. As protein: CASSKRQATDNSPLHF.

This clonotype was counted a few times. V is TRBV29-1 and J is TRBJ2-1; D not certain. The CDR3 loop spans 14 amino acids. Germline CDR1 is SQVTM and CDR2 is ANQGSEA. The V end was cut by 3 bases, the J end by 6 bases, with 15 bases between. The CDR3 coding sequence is TGCAGCGTTGATTTAGGCCACTGGACCAATGAGCAGTTCTTC. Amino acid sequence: CSVDLGHWTNEQFF.

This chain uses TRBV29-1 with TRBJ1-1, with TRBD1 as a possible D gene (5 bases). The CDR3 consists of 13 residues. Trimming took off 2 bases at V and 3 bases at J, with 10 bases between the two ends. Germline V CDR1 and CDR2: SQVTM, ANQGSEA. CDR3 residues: CSVEIWGHTEAFF. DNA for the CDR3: TGCAGCGTTGAAATTTGGGGCCACACTGAAGCTTTCTTT.

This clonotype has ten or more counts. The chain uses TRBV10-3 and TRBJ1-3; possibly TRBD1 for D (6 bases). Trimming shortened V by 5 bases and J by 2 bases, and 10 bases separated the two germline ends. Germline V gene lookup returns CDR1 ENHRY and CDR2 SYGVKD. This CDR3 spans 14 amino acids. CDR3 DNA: TGTGCCATCAGTCCAGGGGCCGCTGGAAACACCATATATTTT. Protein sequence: CAISPGAAGNTIYF.

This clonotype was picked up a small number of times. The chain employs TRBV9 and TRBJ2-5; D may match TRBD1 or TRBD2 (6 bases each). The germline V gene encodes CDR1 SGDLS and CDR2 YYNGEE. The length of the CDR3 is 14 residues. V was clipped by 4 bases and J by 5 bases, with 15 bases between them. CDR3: CASSPPGGGETQYF. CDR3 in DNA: TGTGCCAGCAGCCCTCCTGGAGGGGGGGAGACCCAGTACTTC. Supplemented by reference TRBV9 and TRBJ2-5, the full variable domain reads DSGVTQTPKHLITATGQRVTLRCSPRSGDLSVYWYQQSLDQGLQFLIQYYNGEERAKGNILERFSAQQFPDLHSELNLSSLELGDSALYFCASSPPGGGETQYFGPGTRLLVL.

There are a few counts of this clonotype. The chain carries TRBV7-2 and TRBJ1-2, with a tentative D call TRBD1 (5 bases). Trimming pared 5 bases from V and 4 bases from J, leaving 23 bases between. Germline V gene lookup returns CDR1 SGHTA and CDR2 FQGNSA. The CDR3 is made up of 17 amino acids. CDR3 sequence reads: CASSPSSSGVRGYGYTF. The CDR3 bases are TGTGCCAGCAGCCCCTCGTCGTCGGGGGTTAGGGGCTATGGCTACACCTTC. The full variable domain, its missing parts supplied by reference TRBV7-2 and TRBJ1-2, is GAGVSQSPSNKVTEKGKDVELRCDPISGHTALYWYRQSLGQGLEFLIYFQGNSAPDKSGLPSDRFSAERTGGSVSTLTIQRTQQEDSAVYLCASSPSSSGVRGYGYTFGSGTRLTVV.

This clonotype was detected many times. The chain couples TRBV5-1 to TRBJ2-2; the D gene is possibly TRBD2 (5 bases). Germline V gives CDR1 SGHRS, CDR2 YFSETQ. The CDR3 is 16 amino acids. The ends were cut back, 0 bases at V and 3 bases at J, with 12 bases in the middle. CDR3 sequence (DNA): TGCGCCAGCAGCTTGGTAGCCTTGAGGGACACCGGGGAGCTGTTTTTT. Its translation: CASSLVALRDTGELFF.

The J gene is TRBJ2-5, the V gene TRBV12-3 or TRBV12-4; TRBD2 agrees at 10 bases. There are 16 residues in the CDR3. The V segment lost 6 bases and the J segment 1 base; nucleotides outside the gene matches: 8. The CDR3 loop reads CASSQGLARGQETQYF. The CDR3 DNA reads TGTGCCAGCAGCCAGGGACTAGCGAGGGGCCAAGAGACCCAGTACTTC.

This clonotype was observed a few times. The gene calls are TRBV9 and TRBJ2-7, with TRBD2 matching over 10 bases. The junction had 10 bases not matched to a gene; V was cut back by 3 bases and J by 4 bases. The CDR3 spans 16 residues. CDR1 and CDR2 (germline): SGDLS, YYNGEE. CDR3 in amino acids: CASSGPSGSTAYEQYF. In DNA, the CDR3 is TGTGCCAGCAGCGGTCCTAGCGGGAGTACGGCGTACGAGCAGTACTTC. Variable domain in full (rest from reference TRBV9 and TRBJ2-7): DSGVTQTPKHLITATGQRVTLRCSPRSGDLSVYWYQQSLDQGLQFLIQYYNGEERAKGNILERFSAQQFPDLHSELNLSSLELGDSALYFCASSGPSGSTAYEQYFGPGTRLTVT.

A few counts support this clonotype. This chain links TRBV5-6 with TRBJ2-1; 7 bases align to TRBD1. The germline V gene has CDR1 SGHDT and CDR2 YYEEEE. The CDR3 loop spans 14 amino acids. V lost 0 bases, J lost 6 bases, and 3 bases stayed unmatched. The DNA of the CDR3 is TGTGCCAGCAGCTTGGGCCAGGGGGTCAATGAGCAGTTCTTC. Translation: CASSLGQGVNEQFF.

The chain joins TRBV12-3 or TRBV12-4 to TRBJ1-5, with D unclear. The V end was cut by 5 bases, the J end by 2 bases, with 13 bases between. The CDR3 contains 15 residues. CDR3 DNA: TGTGCCAGCAGTCCGAAGGGTTCCCGCAATCAGCCCCAGCATTTT. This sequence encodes CASSPKGSRNQPQHF.

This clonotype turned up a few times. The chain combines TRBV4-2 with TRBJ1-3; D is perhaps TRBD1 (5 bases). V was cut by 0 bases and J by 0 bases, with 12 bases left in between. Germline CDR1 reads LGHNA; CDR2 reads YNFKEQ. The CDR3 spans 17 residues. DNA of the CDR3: TGTGCCAGCAGCCAAGATGGGACGACCGACTCTGGAAACACCATATATTTT. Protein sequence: CASSQDGTTDSGNTIYF.

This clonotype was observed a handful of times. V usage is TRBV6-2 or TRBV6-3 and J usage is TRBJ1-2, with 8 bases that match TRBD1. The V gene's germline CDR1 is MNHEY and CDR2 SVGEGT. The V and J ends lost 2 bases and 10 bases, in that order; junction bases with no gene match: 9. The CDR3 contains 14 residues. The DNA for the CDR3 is TGTGCCAGCAGTTACGAGTCTGGACAGGGCCACTACACCTTC. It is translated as CASSYESGQGHYTF.

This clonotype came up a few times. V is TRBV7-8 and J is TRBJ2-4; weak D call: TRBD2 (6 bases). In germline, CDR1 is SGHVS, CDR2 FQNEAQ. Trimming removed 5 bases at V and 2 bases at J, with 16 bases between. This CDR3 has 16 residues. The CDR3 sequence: CASSPVPGLPKNIQYF. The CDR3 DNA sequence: TGTGCCAGCAGCCCAGTCCCGGGACTGCCCAAAAACATTCAGTACTTC.

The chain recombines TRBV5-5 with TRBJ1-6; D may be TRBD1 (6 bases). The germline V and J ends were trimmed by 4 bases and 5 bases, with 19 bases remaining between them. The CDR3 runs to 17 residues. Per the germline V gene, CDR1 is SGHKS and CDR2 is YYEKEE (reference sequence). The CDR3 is CASSPPPRGGDNSPLHF. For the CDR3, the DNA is TGTGCCAGCAGCCCCCCGCCCCGAGGGGGGGATAATTCACCCCTCCACTTT. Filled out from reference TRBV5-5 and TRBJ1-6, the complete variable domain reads DAGVTQSPTHLIKTRGQQVTLRCSPISGHKSVSWYQQVLGQGPQFIFQYYEKEERGRGNFPDRFSARQFPNYSSELNVNALLLGDSALYLCASSPPPRGGDNSPLHFGNGTRLTVT.